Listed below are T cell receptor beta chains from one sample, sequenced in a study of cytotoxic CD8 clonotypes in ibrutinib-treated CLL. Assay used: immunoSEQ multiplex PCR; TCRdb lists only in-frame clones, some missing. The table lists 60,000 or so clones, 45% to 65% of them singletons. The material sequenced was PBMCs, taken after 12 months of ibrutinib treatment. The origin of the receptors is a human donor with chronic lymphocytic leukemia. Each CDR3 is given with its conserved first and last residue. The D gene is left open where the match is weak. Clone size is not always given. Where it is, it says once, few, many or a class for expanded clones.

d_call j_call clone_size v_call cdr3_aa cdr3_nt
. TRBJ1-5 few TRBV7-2 CASSSIWDLNQPQHF TGTGCCAGCAGCTCTATTTGGGACCTAAATCAGCCCCAGCATTTT
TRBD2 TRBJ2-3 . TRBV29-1 CSVGSGRADTQYF TGCAGCGTTGGTAGCGGGAGAGCAGATACGCAGTATTTT
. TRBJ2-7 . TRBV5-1 CASSLARSSYEQYF TGCGCCAGCAGCTTGGCCAGGAGCTCCTACGAGCAGTACTTC
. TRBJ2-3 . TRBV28 CASSNLAPDTQYF TGTGCCAGCAGCAACTTAGCTCCAGATACGCAGTATTTT
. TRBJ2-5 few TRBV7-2 CASSYSGWKTQYF TGTGCCAGCAGCTATTCGGGGTGGAAGACCCAGTACTTC
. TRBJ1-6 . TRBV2 CASRGGGGGSPLHF TGTGCCAGTAGAGGGGGAGGTGGGGGTTCACCCCTCCACTTT
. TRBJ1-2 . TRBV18 CASSPQPEMGYTF TGTGCCAGCTCACCACAGCCCGAGATGGGCTACACCTTC
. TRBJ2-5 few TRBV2 CASSQGGIRETQYF TGTGCCAGCAGTCAGGGGGGCATAAGGGAGACCCAGTACTTC
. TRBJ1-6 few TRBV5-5 CASTPLGDNSPLHF TGTGCCAGCACCCCCCTGGGGGATAATTCACCCCTCCACTTT
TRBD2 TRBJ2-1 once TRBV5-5 CASSHHPRGTSGSYNEQFF TGTGCCAGCAGCCATCACCCGAGAGGTACTAGCGGGTCTTACAATGAGCAGTTCTTC
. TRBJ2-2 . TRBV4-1 CASRGGWGSAGKGTGELFF TGCGCCAGCAGAGGGGGATGGGGGTCGGCAGGGAAGGGCACCGGGGAGCTGTTTTTT
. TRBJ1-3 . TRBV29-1 CSVERGGNTIYF TGCAGCGTTGAAAGGGGTGGAAACACCATATATTTT
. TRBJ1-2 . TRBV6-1 CASRGSGNTYGYTF TGTGCCAGCAGGGGATCAGGAAACACCTATGGCTACACCTTC
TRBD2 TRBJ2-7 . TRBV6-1 CASSGAGVSSYEQYF TGTGCCAGCAGTGGAGCGGGAGTGAGCTCCTACGAGCAGTACTTC
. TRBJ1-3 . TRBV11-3 CASSLGGNSGNTIYF TGTGCCAGCAGCTTGGGAGGAAACTCTGGAAACACCATATATTTT
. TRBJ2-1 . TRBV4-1 CASSQEAARVSSYNEQFF TGCGCCAGCAGCCAAGAGGCGGCGCGGGTCAGCTCCTACAATGAGCAGTTCTTC
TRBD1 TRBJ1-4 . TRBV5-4 CASSRGSRDRGNEKLFF TGTGCCAGCAGCAGGGGATCTCGAGACAGGGGCAATGAAAAACTGTTTTTT
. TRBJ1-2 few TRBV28 CASTDLWRQNYGYTF TGTGCCAGCACGGACCTCTGGAGACAGAACTATGGCTACACCTTC
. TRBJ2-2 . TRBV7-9 CASSPGTNTGELFF TGTGCCAGCAGTCCCGGGACAAACACCGGGGAGCTGTTTTTT
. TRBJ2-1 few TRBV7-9 CAGQTGHEQFF TGTGCCGGGCAAACTGGGCATGAGCAGTTCTTC
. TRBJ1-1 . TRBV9 CASRIVENTEAFF TGTGCCAGCCGCATTGTGGAGAACACTGAAGCTTTCTTT
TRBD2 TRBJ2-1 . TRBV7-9 CASSLDGRVSNEQFF TGTGCCAGCAGCTTAGACGGGAGGGTGTCCAATGAGCAGTTCTTC
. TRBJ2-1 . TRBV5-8 CASSPGHWYNEQFF TGTGCCAGCAGCCCTGGGCATTGGTACAATGAGCAGTTCTTC
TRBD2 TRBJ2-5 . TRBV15 CATSRVLAGGMETQYF TGTGCCACCAGCAGAGTACTAGCGGGGGGCATGGAGACCCAGTACTTC
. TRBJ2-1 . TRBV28 CASSPSRRGSYNEQFF TGTGCCAGCAGTCCGTCCCGGAGGGGGTCCTACAATGAGCAGTTCTTC
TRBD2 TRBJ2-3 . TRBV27 CASSLAVGPSTDTQYF TGTGCCAGCAGCCTAGCGGTTGGGCCGAGCACAGATACGCAGTATTTT